A selection of T cell receptor beta chains follows, all from one sample in a study of blood T cell repertoires in COVID-19. Method: immunoSEQ multiplex PCR; TCRdb's copy keeps in-frame clones and lacks some. Seen here are 130,000 to 150,000 clones, 85% to 90% observed once, and the top ten hold over 9.5%. The specimen was peripheral blood. The receptors originated from a man in his fifties or sixties with active or convalescent COVID-19. Each CDR3 is given with its conserved first and last residue. The D gene is left open where the match is weak. Clone size, where shown, is once, few, many, or a class for clones that have expanded.

abundance: NA; j_gene: TRBJ1-6; v_gene: TRBV4-2; d_gene: TRBD1; CDR3nt: TGTGCCAGCAGCCCAGCCTCCGGGACAGGGAGTTCACCCCTCCACTTT; CDR3aa: CASSPASGTGSSPLHF
abundance: once; j_gene: TRBJ1-1; v_gene: TRBV30; d_gene: TRBD1; CDR3nt: TGTGCCTGGGCACGACAGGGGGCGCAGAGGAACACTGAAGCTTTCTTT; CDR3aa: CAWARQGAQRNTEAFF
abundance: NA; j_gene: TRBJ2-1; v_gene: TRBV12-5; d_gene: NA; CDR3nt: TGTGCTAGTGGTGCCCACTCCCATGAGCAGTTCTTC; CDR3aa: CASGAHSHEQFF
abundance: NA; j_gene: TRBJ2-5; v_gene: TRBV11-2; d_gene: NA; CDR3nt: TGTGCCAGCAGCTTAGGGCTACAGGGTAGGGAGACCCAGTACTTC; CDR3aa: CASSLGLQGRETQYF
abundance: NA; j_gene: TRBJ1-2; v_gene: TRBV7-2; d_gene: NA; CDR3nt: TGTGCCAGCAGCTTAGCTTTGGGAGGGACCGCCTATGGCTATGGCTACACCTTC; CDR3aa: CASSLALGGTAYGYGYTF
abundance: NA; j_gene: TRBJ2-7; v_gene: TRBV15; d_gene: TRBD1; CDR3nt: TGTGCCACCAGCAGAGATAAAGGACAGGGACCCCACGAGCAGTACTTC; CDR3aa: CATSRDKGQGPHEQYF
abundance: NA; j_gene: TRBJ1-6; v_gene: TRBV18; d_gene: NA; CDR3nt: TGTGCCAGCTCAGATGGACAACTGGGCAATTCACCCCTCCACTTT; CDR3aa: CASSDGQLGNSPLHF
abundance: once; j_gene: TRBJ1-5; v_gene: TRBV6-5; d_gene: NA; CDR3nt: TGTGCCAGCAGCACACCGGGACTAAGCAATCAGCCCCAGCATTTT; CDR3aa: CASSTPGLSNQPQHF
abundance: NA; j_gene: TRBJ1-1; v_gene: TRBV9; d_gene: TRBD1; CDR3nt: TGTGCCAGCAGCGTAGATCCAGGGGGTGATGAAGCTTTCTTT; CDR3aa: CASSVDPGGDEAFF
abundance: NA; j_gene: TRBJ1-4; v_gene: TRBV7-9; d_gene: NA; CDR3nt: TGTGCCAGCAGCTCCCGACAGCCTAATGAAAAACTGTTTTTT; CDR3aa: CASSSRQPNEKLFF
abundance: NA; j_gene: TRBJ1-1; v_gene: TRBV7-3; d_gene: NA; CDR3nt: TGTGCCAGCAGCTTAACAGGGGGTGTCACTGAAGCTTTCTTT; CDR3aa: CASSLTGGVTEAFF
abundance: NA; j_gene: TRBJ1-2; v_gene: TRBV21-1; d_gene: NA; CDR3nt: TGTGCCAGCAGCTCCTCCCGGGATTATGGCTACACCTTC; CDR3aa: CASSSSRDYGYTF
abundance: NA; j_gene: TRBJ1-2; v_gene: TRBV12-3/TRBV12-4; d_gene: TRBD1; CDR3nt: TGTGCCAGCAGATGGACAGGGGGCCATGGCTACACCTTC; CDR3aa: CASRWTGGHGYTF
abundance: NA; j_gene: TRBJ2-3; v_gene: TRBV9; d_gene: TRBD2; CDR3nt: TGTGCCAGCAGACCGGGACTAGCGGGACCGGGGGATACGCAGTATTTT; CDR3aa: CASRPGLAGPGDTQYF
abundance: NA; j_gene: TRBJ2-1; v_gene: TRBV5-6; d_gene: TRBD2; CDR3nt: TGTGCCAGCAGCTTGGCTAGCGGGCCTTACAATGAGCAGTTCTTC; CDR3aa: CASSLASGPYNEQFF